Each of the 30 T cell receptor beta chains below was sequenced from the same sample in a study of shared clonotypes between healthy human individuals. Repertoires were generated with immunoSEQ multiplex PCR, while TCRdb's copy carries only in-frame clones and drops some. Here the sample spans approximately 2.3 million clones, more than 80% being singletons. Sequencing input: naive CD4+ T cells from PBMCs. Subset of the sample: CD45RA+ positively selected. Receptors originate from a man aged 18 to 35 in good health. Some clones in this sample may be carry-over from other donors' samples.

The chain is built from TRBV5-1 and TRBJ2-1, with 7 bases fitting TRBD2. This CDR3 has 12 amino acids. Germline CDR1 and CDR2: SGHRS and YFSETQ. J gave up 12 bases and V 3 bases, and 6 bases lay outside the gene matches. CDR3 sequence (DNA): TGCGCCAGCAGCTCGGGGGGTGAAAGGCAGTTCTTC. Protein product: CASSSGGERQFF. The variable domain in full, completed from reference TRBV5-1 and TRBJ2-1, reads KAGVTQTPRYLIKTRGQQVTLSCSPISGHRSVSWYQQTPGQGLQFLFEYFSETQRNKGNFPGRFSGRQFSNSRSEMNVSTLELGDSALYLCASSSGGERQFFGPGTRLTVL.

This clone was seen more than once but under ten times. V and J are TRBV6-4 and TRBJ1-1; D remains unclear. V was clipped by 2 bases and J by 1 base, with 5 bases between them. The CDR3 runs to 13 residues. Germline V lookup: CDR1 MRHNA, CDR2 SNTAGT. The CDR3 sequence is CASSDGENTEAFF. For the CDR3, the DNA is TGTGCCAGCAGTGACGGGGAGAACACTGAAGCTTTCTTT.

The rearrangement joins TRBV6-5 to TRBJ1-2; a possible D gene is TRBD1 (5 bases). Germline CDR1 is MNHEY and CDR2 is SVGAGI. This CDR3 spans 16 amino acids. V lost 2 bases and J 4 bases, leaving 17 bases between the germline ends. Written as DNA, the CDR3 is TGTGCCAGCAGTTACCTCGTGGGAGGGGAGAGCTATGGCTACACCTTC. Residues: CASSYLVGGESYGYTF.

The chain links TRBV18 to TRBJ2-1; maybe TRBD2 (6 bases). This CDR3 has 15 amino acids. Trimming left V 3 bases short and J 2 bases short, with 11 bases between. Germline loops: CDR1 KGHSH, CDR2 LQKENI. CDR3: CASSPPEGTYNEQFF. DNA for the CDR3: TGTGCCAGCTCACCGCCGGAGGGGACCTACAATGAGCAGTTCTTC.

The chain recombines TRBV30 with TRBJ2-7; D tentatively reads TRBD1 or TRBD2 (5 bases each). Germline V gives CDR1 GTSNPN, CDR2 SVGIG (reference sequence). The CDR3 is 15 amino acids. V dropped 0 bases and J dropped 0 bases, with 12 bases sitting between them. The CDR3 nucleotides read TGTGCCTGGAGTGTACTTGGGGGTCGCTCCTACGAGCAGTACTTC. This gives the protein CAWSVLGGRSYEQYF. The whole variable domain, filled in from reference TRBV30 and TRBJ2-7, reads SQTIHQWPATLVQPVGSPLSLECTVEGTSNPNLYWYRQAAGRGLQLLFYSVGIGQISSEVPQNLSASRPQDRQFILSSKKLLLSDSGFYLCAWSVLGGRSYEQYFGPGTRLTVT.

A remark on this clone: A read error may account for a junction end that differs from germline. The sample carries other DNA sequences with the same CDR3. This chain joins TRBV5-6 and TRBJ1-1, with 10 positions matching TRBD1. The CDR3 has 15 residues. Germline CDR1 and CDR2: SGHDT and YYEEEE. CDR3 in amino acids: CASSPGDRGGAEAFF. The DNA for the CDR3 is TGTGCCAGCAGCCCGGGGGACAGGGGCGGCGCTGAAGCGTTCTTT.

The DNA of the CDR3 is TGTGCCAGCAGCTTAGGCAGGGGCTATGGCTACACCTTC. Protein: CASSLGRGYGYTF. V gene TRBV11-1 combines with J gene TRBJ1-2; possibly TRBD1 for D (6 bases). The germline V gene encodes CDR1 SGHAT and CDR2 FQDESV (reference sequence). V lost 1 base and J lost 4, with 7 bases in between. The CDR3 has 13 residues.

The gene calls are TRBV5-1 and TRBJ2-3, with 13 nucleotides matching TRBD2. V shed 4 bases and J 1 base; nucleotides not matched to a gene: 12. This CDR3 has 19 residues. Looked up from germline, CDR1 is SGHRS and CDR2 is YFSETQ. In DNA form, the CDR3 reads TGCGCCAGCAGCCCCGGACTAGCGGGAGCCCCAAGGGGCACAGATACGCAGTATTTT. Translation gives CASSPGLAGAPRGTDTQYF.

This chain uses TRBV28 with TRBJ1-6; no clear D. Trimming removed 7 bases at V and 6 bases at J, with 22 bases between. The CDR3 totals 17 residues. From germline, CDR1 is MDHEN and CDR2 SYDVKM. As DNA, the CDR3 is TGTGCCAGCATGTCGGCTTCAGGAACACGGTTTAATTCACCCCTCCACTTT. It encodes CASMSASGTRFNSPLHF.

DNA of the CDR3: TGTGCCAGCAGTCGTCTGGTGGGGCAGGGGGCCCTTTTACAGCCCCAGCATTTT. This translates into CASSRLVGQGALLQPQHF. The V gene is TRBV28, the J gene TRBJ1-5; the match to TRBD1 covers 8 bases. This CDR3 is 18 amino acids long. From germline, CDR1 is MDHEN and CDR2 SYDVKM. Trimming cost V 5 bases and J 7 bases; bases outside gene matches: 19.

The V call is TRBV28, the J call TRBJ2-7; 11 bases are shared with TRBD2. This CDR3 has 15 amino acids. With V trimmed by 4 bases and J by 2 bases, 4 bases remained unmatched. Germline CDR1 reads MDHEN; CDR2 reads SYDVKM. The CDR3 region is CASSSRLAGPYEQYF. The CDR3 region has the DNA TGTGCCAGCAGTTCTCGACTAGCGGGACCCTACGAGCAGTACTTC.

CDR3 region: CASSKQETKETQYF. DNA of the CDR3: TGTGCCAGCAGTAAACAGGAAACGAAGGAGACCCAGTACTTC. This chain connects TRBV2 to TRBJ2-5, with D possibly being TRBD1 (5 bases). Looked up from germline, CDR1 is SNHLY and CDR2 is FYNNEI. The CDR3 spans 14 residues. V was cut by 5 bases and J by 5 bases, with 15 bases left in between.

The chain is built from TRBV6-5 and TRBJ1-1, with D perhaps matching TRBD1 (5 bases). Trimming shortened V by 5 bases and J by 6 bases, and 10 bases separated the two germline ends. This CDR3 has 12 residues. Germline V gene lookup returns CDR1 MNHEY and CDR2 SVGAGI. CDR3 sequence: CASSPSGAEAFF. CDR3 sequence (DNA): TGTGCCAGCAGTCCCTCGGGGGCTGAAGCTTTCTTT.

The V call is TRBV7-2, the J call TRBJ1-2; 8 nucleotides align to TRBD1. After removal of 5 bases from V and 6 bases from J, the junction contained 14 bases not matched to a gene. This CDR3 contains 16 residues. CDR1 and CDR2 from the germline V gene are SGHTA and FQGNSA. CDR3 in amino acids: CASSPRGQHRGDGYTF. In DNA form, the CDR3 reads TGTGCCAGCAGCCCGCGGGGACAACACAGGGGGGATGGCTACACCTTC.

The chain links TRBV4-3 to TRBJ1-3; TRBD1 is a possible D gene (5 bases). V lost 0 bases and J 8 bases, leaving 11 bases between the germline ends. The length of the CDR3 is 14 residues. CDR1 LGHNA and CDR2 YSLEER come from the germline V gene. CDR3 loop: CASSQDTRVDTIYF. The DNA of the CDR3 is TGCGCCAGCAGCCAAGATACCAGGGTGGACACCATATATTTT.

The genes are TRBV5-4 and TRBJ2-3; TRBD2 matches 13 bases. Germline trimming cut 3 bases from V and 0 bases from J; bases unmatched to any gene: 10. The V gene's germline CDR1 is SGHNT and CDR2 YYREEE (reference sequence). This CDR3 is 19 amino acids long. The CDR3 is CASSSRTSGRTTSTDTQYF. CDR3 nucleotide sequence: TGTGCCAGCAGCTCCCGGACTAGCGGGAGAACCACTAGCACAGATACGCAGTATTTT.

This clone showed up just once. The chain uses TRBV6-5 and TRBJ1-1, with D unclear. Between the trimmed V and J ends, which lost 7 bases and 1 base, there was a span of 10 bases. CDR1 is MNHEY and CDR2 is SVGAGI in the germline V gene. CDR3 length: 13 residues. In nucleotides, the CDR3 is TGTGCCAGCATTAAGGGCGAGAACACTGAAGCTTTCTTT. Protein sequence: CASIKGENTEAFF.

CDR3 in DNA: TGCGCCAGCAGCCCAACAGTCATAGGCACAGATACGCAGTATTTT. Its translation is CASSPTVIGTDTQYF. This chain connects TRBV5-1 to TRBJ2-3; D is uncertain. This CDR3 has 15 residues. The V end was cut by 4 bases, the J end by 1 base, with 13 bases between. Germline CDR1 is SGHRS and CDR2 is YFSETQ.

The chain employs TRBV5-6 and TRBJ1-2, with 12 positions matching TRBD1. CDR3 length equals 17 residues. Germline assignment: CDR1 SGHDT and CDR2 YYEEEE. J lost 3 bases, V lost 4 bases, and 10 bases had no gene match. The CDR3 nucleotides are TGTGCCAGCAGCACCCTGGGACAGGGGGCGGGGGACTATGGCTACACCTTC. Encoded protein: CASSTLGQGAGDYGYTF.

Details on this clone: Other DNA sequences of this sample code for an identical CDR3. This chain joins TRBV28 and TRBJ1-2; no reliable D call. This CDR3 comprises 14 residues. Deletions cut 2 bases from V and 2 bases from J, with 9 bases between. CDR1 is MDHEN, CDR2 SYDVKM, per germline. The CDR3 nucleotides are TGTGCCAGCAGTTTAGGGCGGGGAAACTATGGCTACACCTTC. Its protein is CASSLGRGNYGYTF.

The chain couples TRBV19 to TRBJ1-2, with D uncertain. Germline V gene lookup returns CDR1 LNHDA and CDR2 SQIVND (reference sequence). CDR3 length: 11 residues. V was trimmed by 4 bases and J by 4 bases, leaving 4 bases between them. CDR3 coding DNA: TGTGCCAGTAGTAGGGGCTATGGCTACACCTTC. Translation: CASSRGYGYTF.

The CDR3 region has the DNA TGTTGGGGGTCGACTAATGAAAAACTGTTTTTT. Amino acid sequence: CWGSTNEKLFF. The chain couples TRBV30 to TRBJ1-4, with D possibly matching TRBD1 (5 bases). The CDR3 totals 11 residues. Germline values: CDR1 GTSNPN, CDR2 SVGIG (reference sequence).

The CDR3, as DNA: TGTGCCAGCAGTTCTCCTGGGATTTCCTACGAGCAGTACTTC. Its protein product is CASSSPGISYEQYF. The chain has TRBV27 and TRBJ2-7, with unresolved D. V shed 4 bases and J shed 1 base, with 11 bases lying between them. The CDR3 is 14 amino acids. In germline, CDR1 is MNHEY, CDR2 SMNVEV (reference sequence).

This clone was observed a few times. The V gene is TRBV6-5, the J gene TRBJ1-2, with a weak D call TRBD1 (5 bases). This CDR3 has 16 residues. Trimming cost V 0 bases and J 3 bases, with 14 bases left between them. The germline V gene has CDR1 MNHEY and CDR2 SVGAGI. The CDR3: CASSYSITAGYYGYTF. As DNA, the CDR3 is TGTGCCAGCAGTTACTCGATCACGGCAGGGTACTATGGCTACACCTTC.

This clone was seen once. The chain carries TRBV2 and TRBJ1-2; 8 bases fit TRBD1. With V trimmed by 6 bases and J by 7 bases, 10 bases remained unmatched. CDR3 length: 14 residues. Germline values: CDR1 SNHLY, CDR2 FYNNEI. CDR3 region: CASSAPQGAGGYTF. In nucleotides, the CDR3 is TGTGCCAGCAGCGCCCCCCAGGGGGCAGGTGGCTACACCTTC.

The genes are TRBV5-1 and TRBJ2-7; weak D call: TRBD2 (6 bases). This CDR3 has 13 amino acids. With 5 bases removed from V and 4 bases from J, the gap between germline ends came to 13 bases. Germline V gene lookup returns CDR1 SGHRS and CDR2 YFSETQ. The CDR3 sequence is CASSHPGGYEQYF. The CDR3 DNA reads as TGCGCCAGCAGTCACCCCGGGGGTTACGAGCAGTACTTC. Supplemented by reference TRBV5-1 and TRBJ2-7, the full variable domain reads KAGVTQTPRYLIKTRGQQVTLSCSPISGHRSVSWYQQTPGQGLQFLFEYFSETQRNKGNFPGRFSGRQFSNSRSEMNVSTLELGDSALYLCASSHPGGYEQYFGPGTRLTVT.

The chain uses TRBV11-2 and TRBJ2-1, with 12 bases identical to TRBD2. J lost 8 bases, V lost 2 bases, and 13 bases had no gene match. The CDR3 covers 18 residues. CDR1 and CDR2 (germline): SGHAT, FQNNGV. In DNA, the CDR3 is TGTGCCAGCAGCTTAAGGGTACGTGCTAGCGGGAGGGCCGATGAGCAGTTCTTC. Protein product: CASSLRVRASGRADEQFF. The full variable domain, its missing parts supplied by reference TRBV11-2 and TRBJ2-1, is EAGVAQSPRYKIIEKRQSVAFWCNPISGHATLYWYQQILGQGPKLLIQFQNNGVVDDSQLPKDRFSAERLKGVDSTLKIQPAKLEDSAVYLCASSLRVRASGRADEQFFGPGTRLTVL.

CDR3 DNA sequence: TGTGCCAGCAGTACAGGACTAGCGGGGTACAATGAGCAGTTCTTC. Translated: CASSTGLAGYNEQFF. The chain uses TRBV6-1 and TRBJ2-1, with 12 bases matching TRBD2. CDR1 MNHNS and CDR2 SASEGT come from the germline V gene. The CDR3 consists of 15 residues. The V gene end was trimmed by 5 bases and the J gene end by 4 bases; junction bases not matched to a gene: 3.

V and J are TRBV5-1 and TRBJ2-5; possibly TRBD1 or TRBD2 for D (5 bases each). The ends were cut back, 2 bases at V and 4 bases at J, with 12 bases in the middle. Germline CDR1 is SGHRS and CDR2 is YFSETQ. This CDR3 region has 14 residues. The CDR3 region has the DNA TGCGCCAGCAGCTTTCTCGGGGACGGAGAGACCCAGTACTTC. This gives the protein CASSFLGDGETQYF.

The rearrangement uses TRBV5-1 and TRBJ1-4; TRBD1 might be the D (6 bases). This CDR3 has 14 amino acids. The V gene lost 4 bases and the J gene lost 8 bases, with 15 bases spanning the gap. Germline assignment: CDR1 SGHRS and CDR2 YFSETQ. For the CDR3, the DNA is TGCGCCAGCAGCGTACAGGGTTTGGGCGAAAAACTGTTTTTT. This codes for CASSVQGLGEKLFF.